This is a list of T cell receptor beta chains from one sample in a study of T cell responses to AZD1222 COVID-19 vaccine. TCRdb's copy holds only in-frame clones and misses some; the assay was immunoSEQ multiplex PCR. The table has about 110,000 clones, roughly nine tenths seen once. The sample in question was peripheral blood, obtained on day 0 of AZD1222 vaccination. These TCRs come from an adult in good health. Both conserved end residues are part of each CDR3. D genes are given only for firm matches. Clone size is shown for a subset of rows, as once, few, many or a class of expanded clone.

d_gene: TRBD2; abundance: .; j_gene: TRBJ2-1; v_gene: TRBV10-2; CDR3aa: CASSEGGGNEQFF; CDR3nt: TGCGCCAGCAGTGAGGGCGGGGGGAATGAGCAGTTCTTC
d_gene: .; abundance: .; j_gene: TRBJ2-3; v_gene: TRBV5-4; CDR3aa: CASSSPAAILGSTDTQYF; CDR3nt: TGTGCCAGCAGCTCCCCCGCGGCCATCCTTGGGAGCACAGATACGCAGTATTTT
d_gene: .; abundance: .; j_gene: TRBJ1-2; v_gene: TRBV6-5; CDR3aa: CASNHPGVHYGYTF; CDR3nt: TGTGCCAGCAATCACCCAGGGGTTCACTATGGCTACACCTTC
d_gene: TRBD1; abundance: .; j_gene: TRBJ2-3; v_gene: TRBV7-3; CDR3aa: CASSRGQGGDTQYF; CDR3nt: TGTGCCAGCAGCCGCGGACAGGGTGGGGATACGCAGTATTTT
d_gene: .; abundance: .; j_gene: TRBJ1-1; v_gene: TRBV6-1; CDR3aa: CASSDVRGTEAFF; CDR3nt: TGTGCCAGCAGTGACGTCCGGGGAACTGAAGCTTTCTTT
d_gene: .; abundance: .; j_gene: TRBJ2-1; v_gene: TRBV15; CDR3aa: CATSRGPGIEQFF; CDR3nt: TGTGCCACCAGCAGAGGGCCAGGGATTGAGCAGTTCTTC
d_gene: TRBD2; abundance: .; j_gene: TRBJ2-4; v_gene: TRBV5-4; CDR3aa: CASSFYASGIFLAKNIQYF; CDR3nt: TGTGCCAGCAGCTTCTATGCTAGCGGGATCTTTCTAGCCAAAAACATTCAGTACTTC
d_gene: TRBD1; abundance: .; j_gene: TRBJ2-3; v_gene: TRBV6-5; CDR3aa: CASSYHRTGSTDTQYF; CDR3nt: TGTGCCAGCAGTTACCATAGGACAGGCTCAACAGATACGCAGTATTTT
d_gene: TRBD1; abundance: .; j_gene: TRBJ2-3; v_gene: TRBV7-3; CDR3aa: CASSLSRGPADTQYF; CDR3nt: TGTGCCAGCAGCTTATCCAGGGGGCCGGCAGATACGCAGTATTTT
d_gene: .; abundance: once; j_gene: TRBJ1-5; v_gene: TRBV19; CDR3aa: CASSQGYQPQHF; CDR3nt: TGTGCCAGTTCACAGGGATATCAGCCCCAGCATTTT
d_gene: .; abundance: .; j_gene: TRBJ2-3; v_gene: TRBV7-2; CDR3aa: CASRPGGRASGDTQYF; CDR3nt: TGTGCCAGCAGGCCTGGGGGTCGGGCTTCCGGAGATACGCAGTATTTT
d_gene: .; abundance: few; j_gene: TRBJ2-7; v_gene: TRBV7-8; CDR3aa: CASSLRQKSYEQYF; CDR3nt: TGTGCCAGCAGCTTAAGACAGAAGTCCTACGAGCAGTACTTC
d_gene: .; abundance: .; j_gene: TRBJ1-5; v_gene: TRBV7-8; CDR3aa: CASSLGPGQPQHF; CDR3nt: TGTGCCAGCAGCTTAGGCCCGGGGCAGCCCCAGCATTTT
d_gene: .; abundance: .; j_gene: TRBJ2-2; v_gene: TRBV7-7; CDR3aa: CASRQGSTGELFF; CDR3nt: TGTGCTAGCCGTCAGGGTTCCACCGGGGAGCTGTTTTTT
d_gene: TRBD1; abundance: .; j_gene: TRBJ1-1; v_gene: TRBV10-1; CDR3aa: CASSDDRGHMNTEAFF; CDR3nt: TGCGCCAGCAGCGATGACAGGGGACACATGAACACTGAAGCTTTCTTT
d_gene: .; abundance: .; j_gene: TRBJ2-2; v_gene: TRBV5-4; CDR3aa: CASSLIRGPTYTGELFF; CDR3nt: TGTGCCAGCAGCTTAATTAGAGGGCCCACTTACACCGGGGAGCTGTTTTTT
d_gene: TRBD2; abundance: .; j_gene: TRBJ2-7; v_gene: TRBV7-2; CDR3aa: CASSFSSSGGRYEQYF; CDR3nt: TGTGCCAGCAGCTTTTCGTCTAGCGGGGGTCGGTACGAGCAGTACTTC
d_gene: .; abundance: .; j_gene: TRBJ1-3; v_gene: TRBV28; CDR3aa: CASSSSPSGNTIYF; CDR3nt: TGTGCCAGCAGTTCAAGCCCCTCTGGAAACACCATATATTTT
d_gene: .; abundance: .; j_gene: TRBJ2-1; v_gene: TRBV4-1; CDR3aa: CASSQDRLEVGSPNVDEQFF; CDR3nt: TGCGCCAGCAGCCAAGACAGGCTAGAAGTCGGTTCGCCCAATGTCGATGAGCAGTTCTTC
d_gene: TRBD1; abundance: .; j_gene: TRBJ1-2; v_gene: TRBV6-2/TRBV6-3; CDR3aa: CASSSGQDLANYGYTF; CDR3nt: TGTGCCAGCAGTTCGGGACAGGATTTAGCTAACTATGGCTACACCTTC
d_gene: .; abundance: once; j_gene: TRBJ1-2; v_gene: TRBV29-1; CDR3aa: CSGGQRYGYTF; CDR3nt: TGCAGCGGAGGTCAACGCTATGGCTACACCTTC
d_gene: .; abundance: .; j_gene: TRBJ2-7; v_gene: TRBV6-6; CDR3aa: CASSPRTAEQYF; CDR3nt: TGTGCCAGCAGTCCGCGGACGGCGGAGCAGTACTTC
d_gene: TRBD1; abundance: .; j_gene: TRBJ1-2; v_gene: TRBV15; CDR3aa: CATSRGTGGKNYGYTF; CDR3nt: TGTGCCACCAGCAGAGGGACAGGGGGGAAAAACTATGGCTACACCTTC
d_gene: TRBD2; abundance: .; j_gene: TRBJ2-1; v_gene: TRBV28; CDR3aa: CASSPKLAGLYNEQFF; CDR3nt: TGTGCCAGCAGTCCCAAACTAGCGGGCCTCTACAATGAGCAGTTCTTC
d_gene: TRBD1; abundance: .; j_gene: TRBJ1-5; v_gene: TRBV2; CDR3aa: CASRRGQGRGHSNQPQHF; CDR3nt: TGTGCCAGCAGGAGAGGACAGGGGAGGGGACATAGCAATCAGCCCCAGCATTTT
d_gene: .; abundance: .; j_gene: TRBJ1-2; v_gene: TRBV19; CDR3aa: CASSRGDSNYGYTF; CDR3nt: TGTGCCAGTAGTAGAGGGGACTCTAACTATGGCTACACCTTC
d_gene: .; abundance: once; j_gene: TRBJ1-6; v_gene: TRBV11-2; CDR3aa: CASTQLDGISSPLHF; CDR3nt: TGTGCCAGCACCCAACTCGACGGTATAAGTTCACCCCTCCACTTT
d_gene: .; abundance: .; j_gene: TRBJ1-6; v_gene: TRBV5-5; CDR3aa: CASYDRRDDNSPLHF; CDR3nt: TGTGCCAGCTACGACAGACGAGACGATAATTCACCCCTCCACTTT
d_gene: .; abundance: .; j_gene: TRBJ2-5; v_gene: TRBV9; CDR3aa: CASSGRPGTRETQYF; CDR3nt: TGTGCCAGCAGCGGCCGTCCCGGGACCCGAGAGACCCAGTACTTC
d_gene: .; abundance: many; j_gene: TRBJ1-2; v_gene: TRBV24-1; CDR3aa: CATSAPGRAHGYTF; CDR3nt: TGTGCCACCAGTGCCCCTGGGAGGGCGCACGGCTACACCTTC
d_gene: .; abundance: .; j_gene: TRBJ2-3; v_gene: TRBV5-1; CDR3aa: CASSFNGRVADTQYF; CDR3nt: TGCGCCAGCAGCTTTAACGGCAGGGTGGCAGATACGCAGTATTTT
d_gene: .; abundance: .; j_gene: TRBJ1-1; v_gene: TRBV7-2; CDR3aa: CASSLAAGSNTEAFF; CDR3nt: TGTGCCAGCAGCTTAGCAGCGGGCTCGAACACTGAAGCTTTCTTT
d_gene: .; abundance: .; j_gene: TRBJ2-3; v_gene: TRBV7-9; CDR3aa: CASSPGAVSDTQYF; CDR3nt: TGTGCCAGCAGCCCGGGGGCGGTGTCAGATACGCAGTATTTT
d_gene: .; abundance: once; j_gene: TRBJ2-7; v_gene: TRBV7-8; CDR3aa: CASSSRDRIYEQYF; CDR3nt: TGTGCCAGCAGCTCGCGGGACAGAATCTACGAGCAGTACTTC
d_gene: .; abundance: .; j_gene: TRBJ1-4; v_gene: TRBV6-1; CDR3aa: CASSEFPPAEKLFF; CDR3nt: TGTGCCAGCAGTGAATTCCCCCCGGCTGAAAAACTGTTTTTT
d_gene: .; abundance: .; j_gene: TRBJ1-1; v_gene: TRBV4-2; CDR3aa: CASSQSGARGYSGTEAFF; CDR3nt: TGTGCCAGCAGCCAGTCAGGGGCGAGGGGATATTCAGGCACTGAAGCTTTCTTT
d_gene: .; abundance: .; j_gene: TRBJ1-1; v_gene: TRBV6-2/TRBV6-3; CDR3aa: CASSYSIILNTEAFF; CDR3nt: TGTGCCAGCAGTTACTCGATCATCTTGAACACTGAAGCTTTCTTT
d_gene: TRBD2; abundance: .; j_gene: TRBJ2-1; v_gene: TRBV28; CDR3aa: CASRLATYNEQFF; CDR3nt: TGTGCCAGCAGACTAGCGACCTACAATGAGCAGTTCTTC
d_gene: .; abundance: few; j_gene: TRBJ2-5; v_gene: TRBV5-8; CDR3aa: CASSFVRGETQYF; CDR3nt: TGTGCCAGCAGCTTCGTGCGGGGTGAGACCCAGTACTTC
d_gene: .; abundance: .; j_gene: TRBJ1-1; v_gene: TRBV6-1; CDR3aa: CASSERGGGTEAFF; CDR3nt: TGTGCCAGCAGTGAGAGGGGGGGCGGCACTGAAGCTTTCTTT
d_gene: TRBD2; abundance: .; j_gene: TRBJ2-5; v_gene: TRBV7-9; CDR3aa: CASSWGLVPSETQYF; CDR3nt: TGTGCCAGCAGCTGGGGACTAGTGCCCTCAGAGACCCAGTACTTC
d_gene: .; abundance: .; j_gene: TRBJ1-2; v_gene: TRBV29-1; CDR3aa: CSVEARETRSYGYTF; CDR3nt: TGCAGCGTTGAAGCTAGGGAGACGAGGAGCTATGGCTACACCTTC
d_gene: TRBD1; abundance: .; j_gene: TRBJ2-5; v_gene: TRBV2; CDR3aa: CASSRGQGAKETQYF; CDR3nt: TGTGCCAGCAGTCGAGGACAGGGGGCTAAAGAGACCCAGTACTTC
d_gene: TRBD2; abundance: once; j_gene: TRBJ2-3; v_gene: TRBV13; CDR3aa: CASLFWDGRSADTQYF; CDR3nt: TGTGCCAGCCTCTTTTGGGACGGGAGGAGCGCAGATACGCAGTATTTT
d_gene: TRBD1; abundance: .; j_gene: TRBJ2-7; v_gene: TRBV19; CDR3aa: CASSMRQGKQYF; CDR3nt: TGTGCCAGTAGTATGAGACAGGGGAAGCAGTACTTC
d_gene: .; abundance: .; j_gene: TRBJ1-2; v_gene: TRBV6-2/TRBV6-3; CDR3aa: CASSSPSQGYGYTF; CDR3nt: TGTGCCAGCAGTTCTCCGTCCCAAGGATATGGCTACACCTTC
d_gene: .; abundance: .; j_gene: TRBJ1-2; v_gene: TRBV7-2; CDR3aa: CASRPYGADYGYTF; CDR3nt: TGTGCCAGCAGGCCCTACGGGGCGGACTATGGCTACACCTTC
d_gene: .; abundance: .; j_gene: TRBJ1-3; v_gene: TRBV12-5; CDR3aa: CASGLVLGTGINTIYF; CDR3nt: TGTGCTAGTGGTTTGGTACTTGGTACAGGGATAAACACCATATATTTT
d_gene: .; abundance: once; j_gene: TRBJ2-7; v_gene: TRBV11-2; CDR3aa: CASSFRGLGDEQYF; CDR3nt: TGTGCCAGCAGCTTCCGGGGATTGGGCGACGAGCAGTACTTC
d_gene: TRBD1; abundance: .; j_gene: TRBJ2-2; v_gene: TRBV5-1; CDR3aa: CASSLTGAPSGELFF; CDR3nt: TGCGCCAGCAGCTTGACAGGGGCGCCAAGCGGGGAGCTGTTTTTT
d_gene: .; abundance: .; j_gene: TRBJ1-4; v_gene: TRBV15; CDR3aa: CATSEPGRPNEKLFF; CDR3nt: TGTGCCACCAGCGAGCCCGGGAGGCCTAATGAAAAACTGTTTTTT
d_gene: .; abundance: few; j_gene: TRBJ2-5; v_gene: TRBV7-9; CDR3aa: CASSLGGARLQETQYF; CDR3nt: TGTGCCAGCAGCTTAGGGGGCGCTCGCCTACAAGAGACCCAGTACTTC
d_gene: .; abundance: .; j_gene: TRBJ1-1; v_gene: TRBV11-2; CDR3aa: CASQGRTEAFF; CDR3nt: TGTGCCAGCCAGGGGCGGACTGAAGCTTTCTTT
d_gene: .; abundance: .; j_gene: TRBJ2-2; v_gene: TRBV24-1; CDR3aa: CATSDLYGTPNTGELFF; CDR3nt: TGTGCCACCAGTGATTTGTACGGGACACCGAACACCGGGGAGCTGTTTTTT
d_gene: .; abundance: .; j_gene: TRBJ1-2; v_gene: TRBV2; CDR3aa: CASSPQGNYGYTF; CDR3nt: TGTGCCAGCAGTCCGCAGGGGAACTATGGCTACACCTTC
d_gene: .; abundance: .; j_gene: TRBJ1-5; v_gene: TRBV6-2/TRBV6-3; CDR3aa: CASSSNRDSGQPQHF; CDR3nt: TGTGCCAGCAGTTCGAACCGGGACTCGGGTCAGCCCCAGCATTTT
d_gene: .; abundance: .; j_gene: TRBJ2-7; v_gene: TRBV3-1/TRBV3-2; CDR3aa: CASSQDRAPSYEQYF; CDR3nt: TGTGCCAGCAGCCAAGATCGGGCTCCATCCTACGAGCAGTACTTC
d_gene: TRBD1; abundance: .; j_gene: TRBJ2-7; v_gene: TRBV28; CDR3aa: CASSRDRAINEQYF; CDR3nt: TGTGCCAGCAGCCGGGACAGGGCAATCAACGAGCAGTACTTC
d_gene: TRBD1; abundance: .; j_gene: TRBJ1-4; v_gene: TRBV7-2; CDR3aa: CASSLEGTGTEKLFF; CDR3nt: TGTGCCAGCAGCTTAGAAGGGACAGGGACCGAAAAACTGTTTTTT
d_gene: .; abundance: .; j_gene: TRBJ2-2; v_gene: TRBV3-1/TRBV3-2; CDR3aa: CASSLLTLDREDTGELFF; CDR3nt: TGTGCCAGCAGCCTTCTCACCCTCGACAGGGAGGACACCGGGGAGCTGTTTTTT